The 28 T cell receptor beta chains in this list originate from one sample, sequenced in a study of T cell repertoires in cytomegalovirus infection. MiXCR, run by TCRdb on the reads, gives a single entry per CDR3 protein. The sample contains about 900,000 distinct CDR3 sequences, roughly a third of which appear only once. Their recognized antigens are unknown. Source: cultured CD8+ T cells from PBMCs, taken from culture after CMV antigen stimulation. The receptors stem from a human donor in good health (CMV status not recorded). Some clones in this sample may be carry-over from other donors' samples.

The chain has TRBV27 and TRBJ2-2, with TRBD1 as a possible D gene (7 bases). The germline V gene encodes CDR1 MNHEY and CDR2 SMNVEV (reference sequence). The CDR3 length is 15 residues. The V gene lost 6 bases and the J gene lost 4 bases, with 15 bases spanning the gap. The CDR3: CASRSQGGGTGELFF. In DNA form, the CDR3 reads TGTGCCAGCAGAAGCCAGGGGGGTGGCACCGGGGAGCTGTTTTTT.

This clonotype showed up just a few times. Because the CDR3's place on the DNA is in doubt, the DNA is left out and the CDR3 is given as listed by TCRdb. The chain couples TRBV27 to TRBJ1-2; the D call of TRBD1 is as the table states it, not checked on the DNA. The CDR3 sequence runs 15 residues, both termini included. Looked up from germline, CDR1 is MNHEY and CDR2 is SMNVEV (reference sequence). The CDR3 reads CASSFRARGSDGYTF.

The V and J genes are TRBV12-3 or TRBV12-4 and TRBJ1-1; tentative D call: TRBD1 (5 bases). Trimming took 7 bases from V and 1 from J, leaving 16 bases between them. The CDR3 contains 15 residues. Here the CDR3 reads CASTSPAGGNTEAFF. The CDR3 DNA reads TGTGCCAGCACCTCCCCAGCCGGGGGGAACACTGAAGCTTTCTTT.

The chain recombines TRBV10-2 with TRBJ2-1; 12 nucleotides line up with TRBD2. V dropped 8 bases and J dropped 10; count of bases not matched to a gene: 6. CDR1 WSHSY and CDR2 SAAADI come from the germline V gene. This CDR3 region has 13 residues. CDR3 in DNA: TGCGCCAGCGGGACTAGCGGGTATAGGGAGCAGTTCTTC. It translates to CASGTSGYREQFF.

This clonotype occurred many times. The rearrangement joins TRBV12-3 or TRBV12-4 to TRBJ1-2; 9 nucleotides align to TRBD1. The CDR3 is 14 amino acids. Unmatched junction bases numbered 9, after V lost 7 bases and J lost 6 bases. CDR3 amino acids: CASTPTGGKNGYTF. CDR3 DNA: TGTGCCAGCACCCCGACAGGGGGGAAGAATGGCTACACCTTC.

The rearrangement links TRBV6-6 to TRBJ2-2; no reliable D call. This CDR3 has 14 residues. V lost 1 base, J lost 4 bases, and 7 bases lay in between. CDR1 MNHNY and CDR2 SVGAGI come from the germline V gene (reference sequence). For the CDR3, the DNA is TGTGCCAGCAGTTACTACTCCCCCACCGGGGAGCTGTTTTTT. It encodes CASSYYSPTGELFF.

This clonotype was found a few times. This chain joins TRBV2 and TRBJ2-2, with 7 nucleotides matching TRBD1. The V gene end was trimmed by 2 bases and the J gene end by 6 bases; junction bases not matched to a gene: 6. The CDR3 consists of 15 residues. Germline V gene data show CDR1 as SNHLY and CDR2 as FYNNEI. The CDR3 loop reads CASSEPGTAPGELFF. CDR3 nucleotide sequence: TGTGCCAGCAGTGAACCCGGGACAGCACCCGGGGAGCTGTTTTTT.

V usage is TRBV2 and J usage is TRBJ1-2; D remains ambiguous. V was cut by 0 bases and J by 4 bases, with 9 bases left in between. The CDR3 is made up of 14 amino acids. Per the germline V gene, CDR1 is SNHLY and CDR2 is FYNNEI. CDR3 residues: CASSEASNPYGYTF. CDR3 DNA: TGTGCCAGCAGTGAAGCGTCAAACCCCTATGGCTACACCTTC. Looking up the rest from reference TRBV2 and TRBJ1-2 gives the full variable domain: EPEVTQTPSHQVTQMGQEVILRCVPISNHLYFYWYRQILGQKVEFLVSFYNNEISEKSEIFDDQFSVERPDGSNFTLKIRSTKLEDSAMYFCASSEASNPYGYTFGSGTRLTVV.

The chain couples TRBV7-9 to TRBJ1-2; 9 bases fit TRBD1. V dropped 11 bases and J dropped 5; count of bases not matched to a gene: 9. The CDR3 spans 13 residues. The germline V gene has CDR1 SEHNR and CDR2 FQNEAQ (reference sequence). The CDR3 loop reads CAGMGQGPYGYTF. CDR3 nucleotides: TGTGCCGGGATGGGACAGGGACCTTATGGCTACACCTTC.

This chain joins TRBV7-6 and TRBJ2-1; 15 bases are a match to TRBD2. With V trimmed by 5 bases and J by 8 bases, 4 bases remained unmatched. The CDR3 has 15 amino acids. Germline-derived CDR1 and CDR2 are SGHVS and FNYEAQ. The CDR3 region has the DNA TGTGCCAGCAGCAGGACTAGCGGGGGGGGGGATGAGCAGTTCTTC. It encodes CASSRTSGGGDEQFF. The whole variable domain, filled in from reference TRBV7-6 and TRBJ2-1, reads GAGVSQSPRYKVTKRGQDVALRCDPISGHVSLYWYRQALGQGPEFLTYFNYEAQQDKSGLPNDRFSAERPEGSISTLTIQRTEQRDSAMYRCASSRTSGGGDEQFFGPGTRLTVL.

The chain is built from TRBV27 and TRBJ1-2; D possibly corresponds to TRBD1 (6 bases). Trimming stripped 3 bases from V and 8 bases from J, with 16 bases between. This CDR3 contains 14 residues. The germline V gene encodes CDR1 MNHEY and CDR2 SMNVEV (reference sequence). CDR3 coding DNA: TGTGCCAGCAGTTTTCTGGGGGGCGCTTTGGGCTACACCTTC. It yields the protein CASSFLGGALGYTF.

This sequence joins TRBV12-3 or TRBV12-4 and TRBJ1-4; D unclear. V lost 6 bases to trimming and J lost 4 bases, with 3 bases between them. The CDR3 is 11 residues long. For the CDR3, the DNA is TGTGCCAGCAGGGTTAATGAAAAACTGTTTTTT. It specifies CASRVNEKLFF.

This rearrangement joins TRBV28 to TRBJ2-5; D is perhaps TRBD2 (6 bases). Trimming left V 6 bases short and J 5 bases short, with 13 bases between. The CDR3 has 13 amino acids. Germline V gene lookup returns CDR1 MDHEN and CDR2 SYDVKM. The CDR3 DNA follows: TGTGCCAGCAGGATCGGGGGACGGGAGACCCAGTACTTC. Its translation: CASRIGGRETQYF.

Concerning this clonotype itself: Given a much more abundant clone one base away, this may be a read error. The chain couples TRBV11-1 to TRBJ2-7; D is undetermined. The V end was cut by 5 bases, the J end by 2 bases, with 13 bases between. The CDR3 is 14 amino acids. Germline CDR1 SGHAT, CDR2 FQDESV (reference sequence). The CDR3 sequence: CASSHRVNAYEQYV. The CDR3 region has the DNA TGTGCCAGCAGCCACCGGGTCAACGCCTACGAGCAGTACGTC.

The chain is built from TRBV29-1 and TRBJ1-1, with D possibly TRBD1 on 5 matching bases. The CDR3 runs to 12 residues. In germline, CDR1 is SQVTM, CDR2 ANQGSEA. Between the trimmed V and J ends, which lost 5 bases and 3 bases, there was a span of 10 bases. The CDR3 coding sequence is TGCAGCGTTCGATGGGGGGACACTGAAGCTTTCTTT. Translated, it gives CSVRWGDTEAFF.

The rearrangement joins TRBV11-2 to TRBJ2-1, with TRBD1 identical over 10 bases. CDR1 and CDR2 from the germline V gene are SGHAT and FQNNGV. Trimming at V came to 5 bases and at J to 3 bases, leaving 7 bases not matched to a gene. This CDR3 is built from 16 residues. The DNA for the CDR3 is TGTGCCAGCAGCGAACCCGGGACAGGGGTCTACAATGAGCAGTTCTTC. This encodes CASSEPGTGVYNEQFF.

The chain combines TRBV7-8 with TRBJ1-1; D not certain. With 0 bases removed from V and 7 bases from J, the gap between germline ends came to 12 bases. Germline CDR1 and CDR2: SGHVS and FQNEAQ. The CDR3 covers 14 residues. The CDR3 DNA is TGTGCCAGCAGCTTAGCGACGGGTGTGGGTGAAGCTTTCTTT. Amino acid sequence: CASSLATGVGEAFF.

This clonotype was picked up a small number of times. CDR3 coding DNA: TGTGCTAGTGGTTTGCCCGGGGGGGAGCTGTTTTTT. Amino acids: CASGLPGGELFF. The genes are TRBV12-5 and TRBJ2-2; D remains ambiguous. The CDR3 extends over 12 amino acids. Germline CDR1 and CDR2: LGHNT and FRNRAP. V lost 2 bases and J lost 8, with 6 bases in between.

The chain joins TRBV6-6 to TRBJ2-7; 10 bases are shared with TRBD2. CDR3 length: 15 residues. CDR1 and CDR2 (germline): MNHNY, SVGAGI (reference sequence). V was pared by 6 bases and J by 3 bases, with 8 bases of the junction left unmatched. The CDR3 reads CASRLWTSGNYEQYF. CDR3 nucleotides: TGTGCCAGCAGGCTATGGACTAGCGGTAACTACGAGCAGTACTTC.

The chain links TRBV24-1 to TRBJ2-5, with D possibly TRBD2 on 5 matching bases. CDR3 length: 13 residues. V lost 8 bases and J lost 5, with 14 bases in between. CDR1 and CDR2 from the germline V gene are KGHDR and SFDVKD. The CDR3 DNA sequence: TGTGCCACCAATGGTCCGGGAACGGAGACCCAGTACTTC. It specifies CATNGPGTETQYF.

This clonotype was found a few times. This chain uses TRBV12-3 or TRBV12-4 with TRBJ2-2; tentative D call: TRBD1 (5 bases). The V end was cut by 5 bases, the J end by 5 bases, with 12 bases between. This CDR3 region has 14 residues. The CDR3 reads CASSGAGWTGELFF. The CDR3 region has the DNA TGTGCCAGCAGTGGAGCAGGGTGGACCGGGGAGCTGTTTTTT.

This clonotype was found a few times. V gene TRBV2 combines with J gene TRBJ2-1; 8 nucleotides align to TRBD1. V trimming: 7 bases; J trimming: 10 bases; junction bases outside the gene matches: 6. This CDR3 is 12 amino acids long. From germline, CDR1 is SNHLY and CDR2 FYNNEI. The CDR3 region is CASTPTGGEQFF. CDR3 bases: TGTGCCAGCACACCTACAGGGGGAGAGCAGTTCTTC.

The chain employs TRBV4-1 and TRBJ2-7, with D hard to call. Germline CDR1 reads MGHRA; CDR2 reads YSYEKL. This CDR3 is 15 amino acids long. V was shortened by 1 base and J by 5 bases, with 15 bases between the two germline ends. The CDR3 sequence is CASSQADTRRHEQYF. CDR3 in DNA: TGCGCCAGCAGCCAAGCCGACACTCGGCGGCACGAGCAGTACTTC.

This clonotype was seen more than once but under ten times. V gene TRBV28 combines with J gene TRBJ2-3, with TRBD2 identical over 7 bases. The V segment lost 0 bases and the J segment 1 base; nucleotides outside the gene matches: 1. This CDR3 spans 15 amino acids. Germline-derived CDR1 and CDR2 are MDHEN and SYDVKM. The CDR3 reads CASSLWGLRTDTQYF. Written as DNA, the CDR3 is TGTGCCAGCAGTTTATGGGGACTACGCACAGATACGCAGTATTTT.

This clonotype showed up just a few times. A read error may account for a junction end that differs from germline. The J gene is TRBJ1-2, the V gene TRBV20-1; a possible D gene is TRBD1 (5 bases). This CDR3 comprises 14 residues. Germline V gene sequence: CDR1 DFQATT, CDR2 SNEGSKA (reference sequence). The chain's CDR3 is CSARSKGSNYGYTF. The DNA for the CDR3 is TGCAGTGCTAGGTCCAAGGGGTCTAACTATGGCTACACCTTT.

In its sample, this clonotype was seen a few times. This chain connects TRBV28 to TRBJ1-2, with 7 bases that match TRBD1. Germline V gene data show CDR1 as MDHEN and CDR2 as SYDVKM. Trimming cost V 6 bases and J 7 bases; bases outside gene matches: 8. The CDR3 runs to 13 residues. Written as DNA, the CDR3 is TGTGCCAGCAGCGAAGGGGGCGCGGGTGGCTACACCTTC. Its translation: CASSEGGAGGYTF.

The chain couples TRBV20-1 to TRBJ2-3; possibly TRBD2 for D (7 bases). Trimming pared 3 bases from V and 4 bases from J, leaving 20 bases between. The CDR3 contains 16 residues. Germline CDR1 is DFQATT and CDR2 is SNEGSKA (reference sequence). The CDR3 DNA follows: TGCAGTGCTAGGCCGAGGGGGGGCCGGTCGGCAGATACGCAGTATTTT. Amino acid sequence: CSARPRGGRSADTQYF.

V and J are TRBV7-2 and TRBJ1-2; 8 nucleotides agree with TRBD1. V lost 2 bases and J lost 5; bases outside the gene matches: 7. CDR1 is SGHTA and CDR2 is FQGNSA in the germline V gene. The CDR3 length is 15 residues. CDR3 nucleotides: TGTGCCAGCAGCTTAATGGGACAGGCGTCATATGGCTACACCTTC. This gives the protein CASSLMGQASYGYTF.